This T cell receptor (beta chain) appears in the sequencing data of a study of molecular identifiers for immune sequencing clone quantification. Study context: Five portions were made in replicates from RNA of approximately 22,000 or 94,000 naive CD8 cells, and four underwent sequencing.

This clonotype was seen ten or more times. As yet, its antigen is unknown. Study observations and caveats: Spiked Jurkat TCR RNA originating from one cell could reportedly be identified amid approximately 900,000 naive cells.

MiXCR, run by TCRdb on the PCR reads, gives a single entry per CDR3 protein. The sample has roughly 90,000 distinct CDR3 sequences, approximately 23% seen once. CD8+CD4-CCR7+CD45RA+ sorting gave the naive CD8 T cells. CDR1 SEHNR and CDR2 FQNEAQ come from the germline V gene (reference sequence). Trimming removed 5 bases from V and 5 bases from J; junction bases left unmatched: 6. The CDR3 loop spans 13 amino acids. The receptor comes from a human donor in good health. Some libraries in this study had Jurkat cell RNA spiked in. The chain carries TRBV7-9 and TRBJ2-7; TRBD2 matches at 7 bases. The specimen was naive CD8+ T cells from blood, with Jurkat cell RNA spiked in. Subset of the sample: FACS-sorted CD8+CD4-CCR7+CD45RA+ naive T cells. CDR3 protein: CASSPKTSHEQYF. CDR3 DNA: TGTGCCAGCAGCCCAAAGACTAGCCACGAGCAGTACTTC.